The 9 T cell receptor beta chains below all came from one sample that was sequenced in a study of response to subunit inactivated influenza vaccine. TCRdb reprocessed the RT-PCR reads via MiXCR and lists one record per CDR3 protein. Of hundreds of thousands of distinct CDR3 sequences in the sample, less than 20% were seen once. The sequencing here drew on PBMCs from blood, taken about 12 days after vaccination. The receptors come from a man aged 45-65 years who received an inactivated influenza vaccine.

The gene calls are TRBV28 and TRBJ2-1; 7 bases are a match to TRBD2. Germline values: CDR1 MDHEN, CDR2 SYDVKM. There are 16 residues in the CDR3. After removal of 6 bases from V and 5 bases from J, the junction contained 13 bases not matched to a gene. CDR3 nucleotide sequence: TGTGCCAGCAGACTTTTTGGGGCGGGAGCCGACAATGAGCAGTTCTTC. Translation: CASRLFGAGADNEQFF.

This chain uses TRBV6-4 with TRBJ2-3; TRBD1 aligns across 8 bases. The CDR3 has 13 amino acids. Germline V gene data show CDR1 as MRHNA and CDR2 as SNTAGT. The trim removed 6 bases at V and 6 bases at J, leaving 5 bases unmatched. The chain's CDR3 is CASSRGPLDTQYF. The CDR3 coding sequence is TGTGCCAGCAGCAGGGGGCCCCTGGATACGCAGTATTTT.

Ten or more counts support this clonotype. The chain has TRBV12-3 or TRBV12-4 and TRBJ2-1, with 9 bases identical to TRBD1. The V and J ends lost 6 bases and 5 bases, in that order; junction bases with no gene match: 8. CDR3 length: 15 residues. CDR3 DNA sequence: TGTGCCAGCAGGTATACGGGGACAGGGAACAATGAGCAGTTCTTC. As protein: CASRYTGTGNNEQFF.

This sequence joins TRBV12-3 or TRBV12-4 and TRBJ1-2; maybe TRBD1 (5 bases). The CDR3 consists of 13 residues. V was pared by 8 bases and J by 4 bases, with 14 bases between. The CDR3: CASGGQGVYGYTF. DNA for the CDR3: TGTGCCAGCGGCGGGCAGGGCGTCTATGGCTACACCTTC.

The table lists this clonotype with a few counts. The chain is built from TRBV4-1 and TRBJ2-5; a possible D gene is TRBD2 (6 bases). This CDR3 region has 13 residues. The germline CDR1 and CDR2 sequences are MGHRA and YSYEKL. V was clipped by 0 bases and J by 6 bases, with 8 bases between them. The CDR3 sequence is CASSQELAQTQYF. DNA of the CDR3: TGCGCCAGCAGCCAAGAACTAGCACAGACCCAGTACTTC.

In its sample, this clonotype was seen many times. V and J are TRBV29-1 and TRBJ2-2; D not resolved. The germline V gene has CDR1 SQVTM and CDR2 ANQGSEA. This CDR3 spans 14 amino acids. The V gene lost 4 bases and the J gene lost 6 bases, with 15 bases spanning the gap. Here the CDR3 reads CSVAVAAKAGELFF. CDR3 nucleotides: TGCAGCGTTGCGGTGGCCGCCAAGGCCGGGGAGCTGTTTTTT.

Here the CDR3 DNA reads TGTGCCAGCAGCCATCCCGTGGGCGCCGAGACCCAGTACTTC. Its translation: CASSHPVGAETQYF. The genes are TRBV7-9 and TRBJ2-5; D is unclear. V lost 5 bases and J lost 5, with 15 bases in between. The length of the CDR3 is 14 residues. The V gene's germline CDR1 is SEHNR and CDR2 FQNEAQ (reference sequence).

This clonotype was detected only a few times. The V and J genes are TRBV12-3 or TRBV12-4 and TRBJ2-7, with 9 bases that match TRBD2. There are 15 residues in the CDR3. Trimming at V came to 2 bases and at J to 6 bases, leaving 8 bases not matched to a gene. CDR3 amino acids: CASSLSGLALSEQYF. CDR3 in DNA: TGTGCCAGCAGTTTATCAGGACTAGCGCTTAGCGAGCAGTACTTC.

The chain couples TRBV6-2 or TRBV6-3 to TRBJ2-3; D unresolved. The germline V and J ends were trimmed by 3 bases and 6 bases, with 7 bases remaining between them. This CDR3 has 12 residues. CDR1 MNHEY and CDR2 SVGEGT come from the germline V gene. CDR3 in DNA: TGTGCCAGCAGTTATACCTGGGATACGCAGTATTTT. This translates into CASSYTWDTQYF.